These T cell receptor beta chains were read from a single sample in a study of blood T cell repertoires in COVID-19. Here immunoSEQ multiplex PCR was the method, and the copy in TCRdb shows in-frame clones only, minus some. The table lists about 100,000 clones, around 83% of them singletons. Sample: peripheral blood. Every receptor here comes from a man between 65 and 79 years old with active or convalescent COVID-19. The CDR3 runs from the conserved cysteine through the conserved F or W. A D gene is named only where the DNA matches it firmly. The listing skips clone size in some rows; elsewhere it reads once, few, many or a size class.

j_gene,v_gene,abundance,d_gene,CDR3nt,CDR3aa
TRBJ2-1,TRBV5-4,NA,NA,TGTGCCAGCAGCTTGGTGGGCGGGGGCCCCAATGAGCAGTTCTTC,CASSLVGGGPNEQFF
TRBJ2-7,TRBV7-3,NA,NA,TGTGCCAGCAGCTTAAGGGCAGGGCCGTCCTACGAGCAGTACTTC,CASSLRAGPSYEQYF
TRBJ2-7,TRBV11-1,NA,TRBD1,TGTGCCAGCAGCTTAGACCCCCCGGGACAGCCCTACGAGCAGTACTTC,CASSLDPPGQPYEQYF
TRBJ1-6,TRBV28,NA,TRBD1,TGTGCCAGCACCAGAGGGACAGCTAATTCACCCCTCCACTTT,CASTRGTANSPLHF
TRBJ2-2,TRBV24-1,once,NA,TGTGCCACCATGGCCCAGGCGAACACCGGGGAGCTGTTTTTT,CATMAQANTGELFF
TRBJ2-3,TRBV9,NA,NA,TGTGCCAGCAGCCCCATGGGCCCTCCAGTAGATACGCAGTATTTT,CASSPMGPPVDTQYF
TRBJ2-5,TRBV19,NA,NA,TGTGCCAGTAGTAAGGCAGGGGTAAGGGGAGAGACCCAGTACTTC,CASSKAGVRGETQYF
TRBJ2-1,TRBV7-9,NA,NA,TGTGCCAGCAGCCCCGGTAAGGGGGATGAGCAGTTCTTC,CASSPGKGDEQFF
TRBJ1-2,TRBV18,NA,NA,TGTGCCAGCTCGTCCGGGACATTTTTTGGCTACACCTTC,CASSSGTFFGYTF
TRBJ2-6,TRBV30,NA,TRBD2,TGTGCCTGCCCACGGGGGGGCGCCTCTGGCGGGGCCAACGTCCTGACTTTC,CACPRGGASGGANVLTF
TRBJ2-2,TRBV10-3,NA,TRBD1,TGTGCCATCGCAATAGGGACAGCTATGACCGGGGAGCTGTTTTTT,CAIAIGTAMTGELFF
TRBJ2-1,TRBV2,NA,NA,TGTGCCAGCAGTGAAGCTGGGAGACAACTTCCCGCGGAGTTCTTC,CASSEAGRQLPAEFF
TRBJ2-4,TRBV7-2,NA,TRBD2,TGTGCCAGCAGCCCCATGGGACTAGCGGGGAAAAACATTCAGTACTTC,CASSPMGLAGKNIQYF
TRBJ1-4,TRBV5-1,NA,TRBD1,TGCGCCAGCAGCCCTGGACAGGGCAGTTTGGGTAATGAAAAACTGTTTTTT,CASSPGQGSLGNEKLFF
TRBJ2-7,TRBV7-9,NA,NA,TGTGCCAGCAGCTTAATCGACAGGCTGAATTCCTACGAGCAGTACTTC,CASSLIDRLNSYEQYF
TRBJ2-7,TRBV6-5,NA,TRBD1,TGTGCCAGCAGTTACGACGGGACAGGGACGGGCGAGCAGTACTTC,CASSYDGTGTGEQYF
TRBJ2-5,TRBV2,NA,NA,TGTGCCAGCGGCCGTTGGCAAGAGACCCAGTACTTC,CASGRWQETQYF
TRBJ1-6,TRBV11-3,NA,NA,TGTGCCAGCAGCTTAGCCGGGGGATATAATTCACCCCTCCACTTT,CASSLAGGYNSPLHF
TRBJ2-7,TRBV7-9,NA,TRBD1,TGTGCCAGCAGCTTGCTCGGGACAGGGCACTACGAGCAGTACTTC,CASSLLGTGHYEQYF
TRBJ2-5,TRBV7-9,NA,NA,TGTGCCAGCAGCTACCGGGACACGATGCGGATTAGGGAGACCCAGTACTTC,CASSYRDTMRIRETQYF